The T cell receptor (beta chain) described here comes from a study of cytomegalovirus exposure and HLA in healthy donors. Points from the study as a whole: In a later analysis, at a false discovery rate of 0.05, 16,951 TCR beta sequences were associated with HLA alleles.

On this clone: The target antigen is unknown.

13 Jbeta primers and 60 Vbeta primers were used for the PCR. Some clones are missing from TCRdb's copy, which holds only in-frame ones; the method was immunoSEQ multiplex PCR. The data show under 300,000 clones, 80% to 90% seen once. The CDR3 totals 15 residues. With 2 bases clipped from V and 9 bases from J, the junction kept 10 bases outside the gene matches. Germline CDR1 is MNHEY and CDR2 is SMNVEV (reference sequence). The V call is TRBV27, the J call TRBJ2-1, with TRBD2 matching 7 bases. The receptor comes from a middle-aged woman in good health and CMV-seropositive. Sequences were obtained from PBMCs. CDR3 coding DNA: TGTGCCAGCAGTTTAGGGGGGGGGACCCGCGGTGAGCAGTTCTTC. Translating gives CASSLGGGTRGEQFF.